These 23 T cell receptor beta chains originate from one sample sequenced in a study of T cells in Graves' hyperthyroidism and ophthalmopathy. TCR beta CDR3 sequences were amplified from RNA transcripts. HTBI primers drove first-round RT-PCR of the TCR CDR3. TCRdb re-analysed the multiplex PCR reads in MiXCR, keeping a single row per CDR3 protein. The sample consists of 450,000 to 650,000 distinct CDR3 sequences, less than 25% of them appearing once. Specimen: blood. All receptors derive from a young man with Graves' hyperthyroidism.

There are many counts of this clonotype. The chain couples TRBV24-1 to TRBJ2-2; no reliable D call. Germline V lookup: CDR1 KGHDR, CDR2 SFDVKD. CDR3 length: 15 amino acids. V lost 4 bases to trimming and J lost 6 bases, with 14 bases between them. The DNA of the CDR3 is TGTGCCACCAGTGACTCGGACGGCCTCCCCGGGGAGCTGTTTTTT. Amino acid sequence: CATSDSDGLPGELFF.

There are many counts of this clonotype. CDR3 sequence: CSVERGLGTEAFF. In DNA form, the CDR3 reads TGCAGCGTTGAGAGGGGTTTGGGCACTGAAGCTTTCTTT. The chain carries TRBV29-1 and TRBJ1-1, with D tentatively TRBD1 (5 bases). The CDR3 is 13 residues long. V lost 3 bases and J 4 bases, leaving 12 bases between the germline ends. The germline V gene encodes CDR1 SQVTM and CDR2 ANQGSEA.

This clonotype was found many times. The chain joins TRBV20-1 to TRBJ1-2; D gene uncertain. The CDR3 spans 13 residues. The germline CDR1 and CDR2 sequences are DFQATT and SNEGSKA (reference sequence). Trimming pared 5 bases from V and 2 bases from J, leaving 12 bases between. DNA for the CDR3: TGCAGTGCTCCCCCTGCCAGCAACTATGGCTACACCTTC. Translating it yields CSAPPASNYGYTF.

This clonotype was counted ten times or more. V usage is TRBV6-1 and J usage is TRBJ1-5, with D possibly TRBD1 on 5 matching bases. V lost 5 bases and J 0 bases, leaving 14 bases between the germline ends. Germline values: CDR1 MNHNS, CDR2 SASEGT. The CDR3 is 16 residues long. CDR3 in amino acids: CASSLRGPYSNQPQHF. CDR3 bases: TGTGCCAGCAGTCTGCGGGGACCATATAGCAATCAGCCCCAGCATTTT.

This clonotype was seen many times. CDR3 region: CAWSIGSGELFF. CDR3 DNA sequence: TGTGCCTGGAGTATTGGGTCCGGGGAGCTGTTTTTT. The chain carries TRBV30 and TRBJ2-2, with D uncertain. The V end was cut by 2 bases, the J end by 6 bases, with 7 bases between. Germline V gene sequence: CDR1 GTSNPN, CDR2 SVGIG (reference sequence). This CDR3 contains 12 residues. The complete variable domain, with remaining parts taken from reference TRBV30 and TRBJ2-2, reads SQTIHQWPATLVQPVGSPLSLECTVEGTSNPNLYWYRQAAGRGLQLLFYSVGIGQISSEVPQNLSASRPQDRQFILSSKKLLLSDSGFYLCAWSIGSGELFFGEGSRLTVL.

This clonotype turned up a few times. The DNA for the CDR3 is TGCGCCAGCAGCCAAGATAGGAACCGGATCGACTATGGCTACACCTTC. Its protein is CASSQDRNRIDYGYTF. J is TRBJ1-2 and V is TRBV4-1; D remains ambiguous. V shed 0 bases and J shed 3 bases, with 14 bases lying between them. The CDR3 spans 16 residues. Looked up from germline, CDR1 is MGHRA and CDR2 is YSYEKL.

This clonotype was picked up one time. The rearrangement joins TRBV20-1 to TRBJ2-2; perhaps TRBD1 as D (5 bases). Trimming stripped 4 bases from V and 4 bases from J, with 13 bases between. The CDR3 runs 14 residues. Germline assignment: CDR1 DFQATT and CDR2 SNEGSKA (reference sequence). This CDR3 reads CSAKYRIRTGELFF. The CDR3 nucleotides read TGCAGTGCTAAGTACAGGATTCGCACCGGGGAGCTGTTTTTT.

This clonotype was observed at least ten times. The rearrangement links TRBV24-1 to TRBJ1-2, with TRBD1 as a possible D gene (6 bases). CDR3 size: 16 residues. Germline loops: CDR1 KGHDR, CDR2 SFDVKD. Trimming cost V 3 bases and J 7 bases, with 20 bases left between them. The CDR3 region has the DNA TGTGCCACCAGTGATCCCGGGACGGGGGGCAGTGGTGGCTACACCTTC. Amino acids: CATSDPGTGGSGGYTF.

The V gene is TRBV2, the J gene TRBJ2-5, with D perhaps matching TRBD1 (5 bases). Per germline, CDR1 SNHLY and CDR2 FYNNEI. V lost 0 bases to trimming and J lost 7 bases, with 18 bases between them. The CDR3 covers 16 residues. CDR3 nucleotide sequence: TGTGCCAGCAGTGAAGCTCTGACAGCCCCTGGTGGGACCCAGTACTTC. Its protein is CASSEALTAPGGTQYF.

This clonotype was counted many times. The V and J genes are TRBV12-3 or TRBV12-4 and TRBJ2-5; 8 bases align to TRBD1. The CDR3 runs to 14 residues. The J segment lost 4 bases and the V segment lost 5 bases, leaving 6 bases of the junction unmatched. CDR3: CASSGRTGRETQYF. The CDR3 DNA reads as TGTGCCAGCAGTGGTCGGACAGGGAGAGAGACCCAGTACTTC.

This clonotype was counted many times. This chain uses TRBV20-1 with TRBJ2-5; no clear D gene. V was shortened by 3 bases and J by 5 bases, with 4 bases between the two germline ends. CDR3 length: 10 residues. CDR1 and CDR2 from the germline V gene are DFQATT and SNEGSKA (reference sequence). The CDR3 nucleotides are TGCAGTGCTAGGGGGGAGACCCAGTACTTC. Its translation: CSARGETQYF.

This clonotype was detected many times. This chain links TRBV12-3 or TRBV12-4 with TRBJ2-2; 8 nucleotides match TRBD1. Trimming took 1 base from V and 4 from J; bases not matched to a gene: 2. The CDR3 has 15 residues. The CDR3 bases are TGTGCCAGCAGTTTAGGAGACAGGGGCACCGGGGAGCTGTTTTTT. Amino acid sequence: CASSLGDRGTGELFF.

The rearrangement links TRBV10-3 to TRBJ2-7; weak D call: TRBD2 (5 bases). Germline V gene data show CDR1 as ENHRY and CDR2 as SYGVKD. The ends were cut back, 0 bases at V and 6 bases at J, with 21 bases in the middle. CDR3 length equals 17 residues. The CDR3 loop reads CAISESGEGLDEGEQYF. CDR3 in DNA: TGTGCCATCAGTGAGTCAGGAGAAGGGCTGGACGAGGGCGAGCAGTACTTC.

This clonotype was observed at least ten times. J is TRBJ2-7 and V is TRBV19; 8 bases line up with TRBD1. The CDR3 length is 17 residues. Trimming at V came to 5 bases and at J to 2 bases, leaving 14 bases not matched to a gene. Germline values: CDR1 LNHDA, CDR2 SQIVND (reference sequence). In DNA, the CDR3 is TGTGCCAGTAGTCCAGGACAGGGCGTGATGTCTACCTACGAGCAGTACTTC. Residues: CASSPGQGVMSTYEQYF.

This clonotype was counted between two and nine times. The chain has TRBV15 and TRBJ1-5, with D possibly matching TRBD1 (6 bases). Trimming cost V 3 bases and J 0 bases, with 21 bases left between them. This CDR3 has 19 amino acids. Germline CDR1 is LNHNV and CDR2 is YYDKDF (reference sequence). Here the CDR3 DNA reads TGTGCCACCAGCAGCCAAGACAGGTTAGAGGGATTTAGCAATCAGCCCCAGCATTTT. Translation: CATSSQDRLEGFSNQPQHF.

J is TRBJ2-5 and V is TRBV29-1; no clear D gene. This CDR3 comprises 12 residues. V lost 7 bases, J lost 5 bases, and 14 bases lay in between. Germline CDR1 reads SQVTM; CDR2 reads ANQGSEA. The CDR3: CSARPGRETQYF. For the CDR3, the DNA is TGCAGCGCGAGACCGGGTCGGGAGACCCAGTACTTC.

The rearrangement uses TRBV6-1 and TRBJ2-5; 11 nucleotides align to TRBD2. Germline V gene lookup returns CDR1 MNHNS and CDR2 SASEGT. Germline trimming cut 5 bases from V and 5 bases from J; bases unmatched to any gene: 4. The CDR3 is 14 residues long. CDR3 bases: TGTGCCAGCAGTCATAGCGGGGGGGCGGAGACCCAGTACTTC. Translation gives CASSHSGGAETQYF.

This clonotype was seen repeatedly, ten times or more. The rearrangement links TRBV20-1 to TRBJ2-5, with D maybe TRBD2 (5 bases). This CDR3 is 13 amino acids long. With 5 bases removed from V and 8 bases from J, the gap between germline ends came to 18 bases. Germline assignment: CDR1 DFQATT and CDR2 SNEGSKA (reference sequence). The CDR3 nucleotides read TGCAGTGCTCTAGGACTGTCCAAGGGAACCCAGTACTTC. Amino acids: CSALGLSKGTQYF.

This clonotype was seen more than once but under ten times. This chain links TRBV6-1 with TRBJ1-5; D may be TRBD1 (5 bases). The CDR3 has 14 amino acids. Per germline, CDR1 MNHNS and CDR2 SASEGT. V lost 5 bases, J lost 7 bases, and 15 bases lay in between. The CDR3 DNA follows: TGTGCCAGCAGTCCCCCCGGCGGGGGGCAGCCCCAGCATTTT. Translation: CASSPPGGGQPQHF.

This chain uses TRBV11-1 with TRBJ1-2; 10 bases match TRBD1. CDR1 is SGHAT, CDR2 FQDESV, per germline (reference sequence). CDR3 length equals 17 residues. V lost 3 bases and J lost 0; bases outside the gene matches: 7. CDR3 nucleotides: TGTGCCAGCAGCTTTCCCGGGACAGGGGCGGCTAACTATGGCTACACCTTC. This encodes CASSFPGTGAANYGYTF.

At least ten counts were recorded for this clonotype. CDR3 coding DNA: TGTGCCGGCCGGGACAGGGGCGGTCGGGGCTACACCTTC. Protein: CAGRDRGGRGYTF. This chain connects TRBV12-3 or TRBV12-4 to TRBJ1-2; 10 positions match TRBD1. The CDR3 contains 13 residues. The ends lost 11 bases at V and 8 bases at J; junction bases unmatched: 11.

The rearrangement uses TRBV7-2 and TRBJ2-5; 10 nucleotides agree with TRBD2. V dropped 1 base and J dropped 1; count of bases not matched to a gene: 3. CDR1 and CDR2 from the germline V gene are SGHTA and FQGNSA. The CDR3 length is 16 residues. The CDR3 DNA follows: TGTGCCAGCAGCTTAGGGGCTAGCGGGGGCCAAGAGACCCAGTACTTC. Its translation is CASSLGASGGQETQYF. Using reference TRBV7-2 and TRBJ2-5 for the parts outside the CDR3, the full variable domain is GAGVSQSPSNKVTEKGKDVELRCDPISGHTALYWYRQSLGQGLEFLIYFQGNSAPDKSGLPSDRFSAERTGGSVSTLTIQRTQQEDSAVYLCASSLGASGGQETQYFGPGTRLLVL.

In its sample, this clonotype was seen many times. The chain has TRBV7-2 and TRBJ1-1, with a tentative D call TRBD1 (5 bases). The CDR3 loop spans 16 amino acids. Germline lookup yields CDR1 SGHTA and CDR2 FQGNSA. Trimming shortened V by 5 bases and J by 5 bases, and 21 bases separated the two germline ends. The CDR3, as DNA: TGTGCCAGCAGCCCCCTTGCCCCCAGGGAAAGGACTGAAGCTTTCTTT. This translates into CASSPLAPRERTEAFF.